Below, 25 T cell receptor beta chains from the same sample are listed, as sequenced in a study of T cells after yellow fever vaccination. Each CDR3 protein gets one entry after TCRdb re-called the 5' RACE reads with MiXCR. The sample consists of a few hundred thousand distinct CDR3 sequences, around 4.4% of them appearing once. This sample comprised PBMCs, obtained 15 days after the yellow fever booster vaccination. The receptors were sampled from a man between 18 and 35 years old who received the YFV17D yellow fever vaccine.

This clonotype was counted ten times or more. The rearrangement uses TRBV12-3 or TRBV12-4 and TRBJ2-2; weak D call: TRBD1 (6 bases). V was pared by 6 bases and J by 4 bases, with 12 bases between. This CDR3 spans 14 amino acids. CDR3 region: CASSSRGGTGELFF. For the CDR3, the DNA is TGTGCCAGCAGCTCCAGGGGCGGCACCGGGGAGCTGTTTTTT.

This clonotype was counted at least ten times. The chain has TRBV20-1 and TRBJ2-7; 11 bases line up with TRBD1. The CDR3 is 14 residues long. Germline V lookup: CDR1 DFQATT, CDR2 SNEGSKA (reference sequence). The CDR3 DNA reads as TGCAGTGCAAGAGGACAGGGGGCTGGAGGCGAGCAGTACGTC. It translates to CSARGQGAGGEQYV.

The sample holds many counts of this clonotype. The chain joins TRBV24-1 to TRBJ1-1; D might be TRBD1 (6 bases). Germline assignment: CDR1 KGHDR and CDR2 SFDVKD. V lost 2 bases, J lost 7 bases, and 7 bases lay in between. The CDR3 has 12 amino acids. The CDR3 bases are TGTGCCACCAGTGATTCCAGGGGTGAAGCTTTCTTT. Translating it yields CATSDSRGEAFF.

The CDR3 here is CASSLLGLTYEQYF. The CDR3 DNA is TGCGCCAGCAGCTTGTTGGGACTCACCTACGAGCAGTACTTC. V gene TRBV5-1 combines with J gene TRBJ2-7, with D perhaps matching TRBD2 (6 bases). Trimming took off 1 base at V and 2 bases at J, with 10 bases between the two ends. Per the germline V gene, CDR1 is SGHRS and CDR2 is YFSETQ. CDR3 length: 14 amino acids.

V usage is TRBV12-3 or TRBV12-4 and J usage is TRBJ2-5; no firm D call. The CDR3 totals 14 residues. V was clipped by 1 base and J by 9 bases, with 15 bases between them. This CDR3 is CASSLGPSDTAQYF. Here the CDR3 DNA reads TGTGCCAGCAGTTTAGGTCCGTCTGATACGGCCCAGTACTTC.

This clonotype occurred a few times. The chain has TRBV3-1 and TRBJ2-3; 10 bases are shared with TRBD2. The J segment lost 9 bases and the V segment lost 7 bases, leaving 13 bases of the junction unmatched. CDR1 is LGHDT and CDR2 is YNNKEL in the germline V gene (reference sequence). CDR3 length: 15 residues. In DNA form, the CDR3 reads TGTGCCAGCACCTCAGTAGTAGCGGGGGGCCGAACGCAGTATTTT. Protein sequence: CASTSVVAGGRTQYF.

This clonotype turned up a few times. The J gene is TRBJ2-3, the V gene TRBV15; D unresolved. The ends were cut back, 0 bases at V and 4 bases at J, with 2 bases in the middle. This CDR3 comprises 12 residues. CDR1 is LNHNV and CDR2 is YYDKDF in the germline V gene (reference sequence). The CDR3: CATSRDADTQYF. DNA for the CDR3: TGTGCCACCAGCAGAGATGCAGATACGCAGTATTTT.

The chain recombines TRBV27 with TRBJ2-2, with 7 bases aligning to TRBD1. Trimming cost V 7 bases and J 0 bases; bases outside gene matches: 8. CDR3 length: 16 amino acids. Germline assignment: CDR1 MNHEY and CDR2 SMNVEV (reference sequence). CDR3 sequence reads: CASTPTGTANTGELFF. In nucleotides, the CDR3 is TGTGCCAGCACCCCCACCGGGACAGCGAACACCGGGGAGCTGTTTTTT.

The table lists this clonotype with many counts. The V gene is TRBV27, the J gene TRBJ2-3; tentatively, D is TRBD1 or TRBD2 (5 bases each). This CDR3 has 16 amino acids. V was clipped by 8 bases and J by 1 base, with 19 bases between them. The germline V gene has CDR1 MNHEY and CDR2 SMNVEV (reference sequence). CDR3 amino acids: CASGSPGTQGTDTQYF. The CDR3 nucleotides read TGTGCCAGCGGATCCCCCGGGACCCAAGGCACAGATACGCAGTATTTT.

This clonotype occurred many times. The V and J genes are TRBV20-1 and TRBJ1-4; the D gene is possibly TRBD1 (6 bases). CDR1 and CDR2 (germline): DFQATT, SNEGSKA (reference sequence). V was clipped by 0 bases and J by 0 bases, with 11 bases between them. The CDR3 extends over 16 amino acids. CDR3 in DNA: TGCAGTGCTAGAGATCGACGGACAGCAACTAATGAAAAACTGTTTTTT. Its protein is CSARDRRTATNEKLFF.

This clonotype was observed a handful of times. This chain uses TRBV7-2 with TRBJ1-2; 7 bases map to TRBD1. Trimming took 0 bases from V and 6 from J; bases not matched to a gene: 1. CDR3 size: 13 residues. CDR1 is SGHTA and CDR2 is FQGNSA in the germline V gene. The CDR3 is CASSLAQGHGYTF. CDR3 coding DNA: TGTGCCAGCAGCTTAGCACAGGGGCATGGCTACACCTTC.

The genes are TRBV6-5 and TRBJ2-7; TRBD1 agrees at 9 bases. CDR3 length: 13 amino acids. The germline CDR1 and CDR2 sequences are MNHEY and SVGAGI. V lost 6 bases, J lost 6 bases, and 6 bases stayed unmatched. The CDR3 sequence: CASRPGQGREQYF. CDR3 DNA sequence: TGTGCCAGCAGACCAGGACAGGGGCGCGAGCAGTACTTC.

This clonotype occurred many times. V gene TRBV5-1 combines with J gene TRBJ2-2, with 8 bases identical to TRBD2. With V trimmed by 1 base and J by 2 bases, 4 bases remained unmatched. Per the germline V gene, CDR1 is SGHRS and CDR2 is YFSETQ. The CDR3 is 16 residues long. CDR3 coding DNA: TGCGCCAGCAGCTTGTCAGCGGGGGTAAACACCGGGGAGCTGTTTTTT. It is translated as CASSLSAGVNTGELFF.

This clonotype was counted at least ten times. The chain employs TRBV5-1 and TRBJ2-3; D uncertain. The germline gives CDR1 SGHRS, CDR2 YFSETQ. This CDR3 is 14 amino acids long. V was cut by 3 bases and J by 9 bases, with 17 bases left in between. CDR3 in DNA: TGCGCCAGCAGCTCCCAAGGTCCGGCAGGAACGCAGTATTTT. Protein: CASSSQGPAGTQYF.

In its sample, this clonotype was seen many times. This chain uses TRBV6-5 with TRBJ2-5; 9 bases fit TRBD2. The V gene's germline CDR1 is MNHEY and CDR2 SVGAGI. This CDR3 is built from 12 residues. V trimming: 7 bases; J trimming: 8 bases; junction bases outside the gene matches: 5. Written as DNA, the CDR3 is TGTGCCAGCACAGCGGGGGGCCCTACCCAGTACTTC. Protein product: CASTAGGPTQYF.

V and J are TRBV5-1 and TRBJ2-1, with D unresolved. The germline V gene encodes CDR1 SGHRS and CDR2 YFSETQ. V gave up 3 bases and J gave up 0 bases, with 16 bases separating them. This CDR3 contains 17 residues. In DNA form, the CDR3 reads TGCGCCAGCAGCTCCGTGAGAAGGTTGAGCTCCTACAATGAGCAGTTCTTC. As protein: CASSSVRRLSSYNEQFF.

The table lists this clonotype with many counts. The V gene is TRBV6-2 or TRBV6-3, the J gene TRBJ2-1, with D uncertain. Germline V gene lookup returns CDR1 MNHEY and CDR2 SVGEGT. V was clipped by 6 bases and J by 10 bases, with 13 bases between them. This CDR3 has 12 amino acids. The CDR3 region has the DNA TGTGCCAGCAGACCACCCTCAGGAGAGCAGTTCTTC. Translated: CASRPPSGEQFF.

J is TRBJ1-2 and V is TRBV5-1; 9 bases agree with TRBD1. The CDR3 has 16 amino acids. Germline V gene lookup returns CDR1 SGHRS and CDR2 YFSETQ. With V trimmed by 4 bases and J by 2 bases, 9 bases remained unmatched. Written as DNA, the CDR3 is TGCGCCAGCAGCCCGGGGGGGACAGGGAGGAACTATGGCTACACCTTC. Translation gives CASSPGGTGRNYGYTF.

The table lists this clonotype with a few counts. This sequence joins TRBV4-1 and TRBJ1-2; D is ambiguous. V shed 8 bases and J shed 7 bases, with 17 bases lying between them. Germline assignment: CDR1 MGHRA and CDR2 YSYEKL. The CDR3 runs to 13 residues. The CDR3 spells CASQANDTFGYTF. As DNA, the CDR3 is TGCGCCAGCCAAGCAAACGACACGTTTGGCTACACCTTC.

This clonotype was seen a handful of times. The chain recombines TRBV7-2 with TRBJ2-2; D is possibly TRBD2 (7 bases). Germline CDR1 reads SGHTA; CDR2 reads FQGNSA. The V gene lost 3 bases and the J gene lost 2 bases, with 10 bases spanning the gap. The CDR3 spans 15 residues. The CDR3 bases are TGTGCCAGCAGCTTGGGGGGGCAAAACACCGGGGAGCTGTTTTTT. Its protein is CASSLGGQNTGELFF.

Ten or more counts support this clonotype. The chain couples TRBV5-1 to TRBJ2-7; 7 nucleotides agree with TRBD1. The germline V gene has CDR1 SGHRS and CDR2 YFSETQ. V shed 3 bases, J shed 3 bases, and the junction held 3 bases outside the gene matches. This CDR3 is built from 13 residues. CDR3 nucleotides: TGCGCCAGCAGCTGGGACAGAAGCTACGAGCAGTACTTC. It codes for CASSWDRSYEQYF. The variable domain in full, with the rest retrieved from reference TRBV5-1 and TRBJ2-7, is KAGVTQTPRYLIKTRGQQVTLSCSPISGHRSVSWYQQTPGQGLQFLFEYFSETQRNKGNFPGRFSGRQFSNSRSEMNVSTLELGDSALYLCASSWDRSYEQYFGPGTRLTVT.

This sequence joins TRBV5-4 and TRBJ2-1; possibly TRBD1 for D (5 bases). Trimming stripped 6 bases from V and 0 bases from J, with 13 bases between. The germline gives CDR1 SGHNT, CDR2 YYREEE (reference sequence). The CDR3 has 15 residues. CDR3 residues: CASKADRSSYNEQFF. The CDR3 coding sequence is TGTGCCAGCAAGGCTGACAGAAGCTCCTACAATGAGCAGTTCTTC.

V usage is TRBV12-3 or TRBV12-4 and J usage is TRBJ1-2, with 8 bases lining up with TRBD1. This CDR3 region has 14 residues. With 5 bases clipped from V and 6 bases from J, the junction kept 8 bases outside the gene matches. The CDR3 here is CASSLPDRADGYTF. The CDR3 bases are TGTGCCAGCAGTCTCCCGGACAGGGCCGATGGCTACACCTTC.

This clonotype has at least ten counts. The chain is built from TRBV12-3 or TRBV12-4 and TRBJ2-1, with D unclear. The V gene lost 1 base and the J gene lost 8 bases, with 0 bases spanning the gap. The CDR3 runs to 10 residues. The CDR3 spells CASSLDEQFF. For the CDR3, the DNA is TGTGCCAGCAGTTTAGATGAGCAGTTCTTC.

This clonotype was seen at least ten times. V and J are TRBV7-2 and TRBJ2-2, with D possibly matching TRBD1 (6 bases). This CDR3 has 15 amino acids. Germline values: CDR1 SGHTA, CDR2 FQGNSA. Trimming pared 3 bases from V and 2 bases from J, leaving 10 bases between. CDR3 amino acids: CASSFGTLNTGELFF. CDR3 DNA: TGTGCCAGCAGCTTCGGGACACTTAACACCGGGGAGCTGTTTTTT.